This T cell receptor (beta chain) was sequenced during a study of T-cell memory formation after mild COVID-19. Looking at the study overall: TCR clusters were largely donor specific.

Via MiXCR, TCRdb re-called the 5' RACE reads, giving one row per CDR3 protein. The data show around 450,000 distinct CDR3 sequences, 15% to 25% seen once. The germline CDR1 and CDR2 sequences are SGHRS and YFSETQ. This CDR3 has 17 residues. Trimming took off 4 bases at V and 4 bases at J, with 23 bases between the two ends. The chain has TRBV5-1 and TRBJ2-5; the D gene is possibly TRBD2 (5 bases). This clonotype was sampled from an adult woman who had mild COVID-19 (a few samples of this study predate the infection). Cell type and time point are not known. Sequenced input: PBMCs or a T cell subset sorted from them (not recorded which). The CDR3 here is CASSRLFTGHEGETQYF. DNA of the CDR3: TGCGCCAGCAGCCGACTGTTTACGGGTCATGAGGGAGAGACCCAGTACTTC.